This TCR beta chain was sequenced in a study of blood T cell repertoires in COVID-19 (TCRdb year 2020). At the level of the whole study: The collaborator samples originated in the United States, Italy and Spain and spanned the acute and convalescent phases of COVID-19. The material from the prospective study consisted of cDNA or gDNA derived from T cells, B-cell-depleted T cells, or PBMCs. Deeply sampled blood TCRbeta repertoires from subjects exposed to, actively infected with, or recovered from COVID-19 were included in the dataset. The repertoires were released in a freely available public database meant as a resource for research on the immune response to SARS-CoV-2. Samples came from the ongoing ImmuneRACE study (first 160 participants) plus 1,254 subjects from 6 global collaborators. Sample metadata almost always included a de-identified subject ID, COVID-19 status, age in years and sex. Where HLA class I and class II types were available, the types were taken from metadata supplied by the sample provider, not from assay-based typing. General findings and caveats noted by the study authors: The quantity of clinical and demographic metadata differed by source and by participant and was supplied without curation.

CDR1 is given as LNHDA and CDR2 as SQIVND, both from the germline V gene (reference sequence). V trim: 2 bases; J trim: 6 bases; unmatched bases: 17. Inclusive of the bounding cysteine and phenylalanine, the CDR3 is 19 residues long. The CDR3 DNA has 57 bases and is translated from base 1. The immunoSEQ Assay, a bias-controlled multiplex PCR, was used to amplify TCRbeta CDR3 regions from genomic DNA. Per the original workflow: The number of nucleated cells in each sample was estimated by amplification of reference gene primers within the assay. To quantify the absolute abundance of each unique TCRbeta CDR3 rearrangement, sequence reads were collapsed and filtered. Productive Simpson clonality was computed per sample as the square root of Simpson's diversity index over productive rearrangements. As stored in TCRdb, this immuneACCESS dataset retains in-frame rearrangements with V and J assigned. A fraction of the clones does not appear; measured against another copy, unresolved V genes explain less than half of the discrepancy, and the remainder lacks a known reason. Clone size and V and J calls were adopted from that table, with D and trimming inferred from the DNA. The sample table lists around 94,000 clones, about 85% of them with a count of one. Around 3.1% of the sample rests with the top ten.

Collaborating institutions collected whole blood in K2EDTA tubes following their own protocols. For TCRbeta analysis, collaborators shipped samples as frozen whole blood, isolated PBMCs, or DNA extracted from either of those sample types. Comments on this clone: What antigen it recognizes has not been identified. Per-base qualities were not stored, and no clone one base away is much larger.

This clonotype was sampled from a man in his fifties or sixties with acute or convalescent COVID-19. Sequencing input: peripheral blood. The sequence joins TRBV19 to TRBJ2-7; 12 middle bases align to TRBD2. The nucleotide sequence reads as follows: TGTGCCAGTAGTATAAGGTGGCAGGGAACTAGCGGGAGGATTTCCGAGCAGTACTTC. Translation gives CASSIRWQGTSGRISEQYF.